This T cell receptor (beta chain) was documented in a study of blood T cell repertoires in COVID-19. About the study: Sites across the United States, Italy and Spain contributed samples from acute and convalescent COVID-19. The cDNA or gDNA used as material had been derived from T cells, B-cell-depleted T cells, or PBMCs.

The authors' processing: Reference gene primers were amplified, and this amplification served to estimate nucleated cell counts. Repertoires were generated with immunoSEQ multiplex PCR, while TCRdb's copy carries only in-frame clones and drops some. That table gives V, J and clone size, and the DNA gave D and trimming. The sample lists roughly 57,000 clones, under 85% occurring once. Looked up from germline, CDR1 is SGHRS and CDR2 is YFSETQ. The length of the CDR3 is 13 residues. The V and J ends lost 0 bases and 2 bases respectively, with 3 bases between them. Material for sequencing was peripheral blood. This TCR came from a man in his 60s with acute or convalescent COVID-19. V is TRBV5-1 and J is TRBJ2-1, with D unclear. The CDR3 DNA sequence: TGCGCCAGCAGCTTGGGAGCCTACAATGAGCAGTTCTTC. Translation gives CASSLGAYNEQFF.